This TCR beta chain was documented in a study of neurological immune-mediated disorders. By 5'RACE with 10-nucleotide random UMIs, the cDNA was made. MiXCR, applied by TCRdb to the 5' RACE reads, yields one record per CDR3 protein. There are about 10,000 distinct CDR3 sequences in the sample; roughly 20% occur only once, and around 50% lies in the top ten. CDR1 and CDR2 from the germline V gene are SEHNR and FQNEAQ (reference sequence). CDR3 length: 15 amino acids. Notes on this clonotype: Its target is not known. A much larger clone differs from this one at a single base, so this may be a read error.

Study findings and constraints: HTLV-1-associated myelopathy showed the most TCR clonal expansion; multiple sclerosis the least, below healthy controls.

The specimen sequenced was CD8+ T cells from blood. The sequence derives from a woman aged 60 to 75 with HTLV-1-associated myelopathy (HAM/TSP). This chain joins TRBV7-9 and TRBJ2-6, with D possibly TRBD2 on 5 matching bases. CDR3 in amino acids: CVSSLAPRTGNVLTF. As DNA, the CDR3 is TGTGTCAGCAGCTTAGCCCCGCGGACTGGCAACGTCCTGACTTTC.